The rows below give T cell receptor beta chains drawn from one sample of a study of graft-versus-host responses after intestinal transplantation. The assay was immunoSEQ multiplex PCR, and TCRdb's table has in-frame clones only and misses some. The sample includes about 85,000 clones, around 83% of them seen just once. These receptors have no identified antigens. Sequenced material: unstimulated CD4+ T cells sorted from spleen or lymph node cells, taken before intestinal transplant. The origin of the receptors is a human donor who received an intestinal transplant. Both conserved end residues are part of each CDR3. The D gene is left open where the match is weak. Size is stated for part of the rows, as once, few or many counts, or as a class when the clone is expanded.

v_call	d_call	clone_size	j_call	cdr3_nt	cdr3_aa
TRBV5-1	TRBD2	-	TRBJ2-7	TGCGCCAGCAGCTTGAGCGTGGCTAGCGGGACCTACGAGCAGTACTTC	CASSLSVASGTYEQYF
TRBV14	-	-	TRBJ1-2	TGTGCCAGCAGCCAGTCTATGGTTAACTATGGCTACACCTTC	CASSQSMVNYGYTF
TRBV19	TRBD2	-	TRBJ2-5	TGTGCCAGCGGTAGCGGGGGGGCCCCGGAGACCCAGTACTTC	CASGSGGAPETQYF
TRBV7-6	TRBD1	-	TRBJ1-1	TGTGCCAGCAGCAAAACAGGGGGTCGGACTGAAGCTTTCTTT	CASSKTGGRTEAFF
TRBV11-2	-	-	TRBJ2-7	TGTGCCAGCAGCCCGCCGGGACTCTTATGGCAGTACTTC	CASSPPGLLWQYF
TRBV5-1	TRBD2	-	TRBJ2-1	TGCGCCAGCACCCTCCGGGGGGGCTCCTACAATGAGCAGTTCTTC	CASTLRGGSYNEQFF
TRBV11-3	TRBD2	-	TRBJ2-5	TGTGCCAGCAGACCACTCGGACTAGCGGGGGGGGAGACCCAGTACTTC	CASRPLGLAGGETQYF
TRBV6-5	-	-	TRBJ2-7	TGTGCCAGCAGTTACGGTGCAACCGGAGCCTACGAGCAGTACTTC	CASSYGATGAYEQYF
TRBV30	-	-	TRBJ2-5	TGTGCCTGGAGTACGGGGTTTGAGACCCAGTACTTC	CAWSTGFETQYF
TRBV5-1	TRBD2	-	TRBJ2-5	TGCGCCAGCAGCTTATCGACTAGCGGGGGACTGGTACAAGAGACCCAGTACTTC	CASSLSTSGGLVQETQYF
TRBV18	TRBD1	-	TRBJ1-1	TGTGCCAGCTCACCACCACAGGGGTGGAACACTGAAGCTTTCTTT	CASSPPQGWNTEAFF
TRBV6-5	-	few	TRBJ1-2	TGTGCCAGCAGTCTCAATACTTACTACGGGGGCTACACCTTC	CASSLNTYYGGYTF
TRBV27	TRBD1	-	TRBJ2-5	TGTGCCAGCAGTTTCCGCGGGACAGGGGGGTGGGAGACCCAGTACTTC	CASSFRGTGGWETQYF
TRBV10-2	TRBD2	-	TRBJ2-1	TGCGCCAGCAGTGGCCCCACAGCGGGAGGGTCCTACAATGAGCAGTTCTTC	CASSGPTAGGSYNEQFF
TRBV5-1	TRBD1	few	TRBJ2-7	TGCGCCAGCAGCGCCGGGACAGCCTCCTACGAGCAGTACTTC	CASSAGTASYEQYF
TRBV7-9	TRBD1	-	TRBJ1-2	TGTGCCAGCAGCTACCAGGGGGCTGGTGGCTACACCTTC	CASSYQGAGGYTF
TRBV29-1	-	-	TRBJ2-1	TGCAGCGATCCGGGACTCTACTACAATGAGCAGTTCTTC	CSDPGLYYNEQFF
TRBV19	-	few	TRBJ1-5	TGTGCCAGTAGTATTACAACAGACCATCAGCCCCAGCATTTT	CASSITTDHQPQHF
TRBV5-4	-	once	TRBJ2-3	TGTGCCAGCAGCTCCCGGTCTAGCACAGATACGCAGTATTTT	CASSSRSSTDTQYF
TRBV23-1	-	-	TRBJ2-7	TGCGCCAGCAGTCAGCGGCAGTACTTC	CASSQRQYF
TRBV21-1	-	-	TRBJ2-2	TGTGCCAGCAGCAAAGAGGCGCTAGCGGGAGGGACCGGGGAGCTGTTTTTT	CASSKEALAGGTGELFF
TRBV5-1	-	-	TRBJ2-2	TGCGCCAGCAGCCGTGGGACTTCGAACACCGGGGAGCTGTTTTTT	CASSRGTSNTGELFF
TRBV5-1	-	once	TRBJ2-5	TGCGCCAGCAGCTTGTCAGGGCCTCTAGAGACCCAGTACTTC	CASSLSGPLETQYF
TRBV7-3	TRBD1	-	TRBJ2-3	TGTGCCAGCCGACAGGGAATTGGGGATACGCAGTATTTT	CASRQGIGDTQYF
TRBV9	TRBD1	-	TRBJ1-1	TGTGCCAGCAGCCCAAACAGGGGGCTCACTGAAGCTTTCTTT	CASSPNRGLTEAFF
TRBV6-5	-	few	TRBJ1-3	TGTGCCAGCAGGGACAATTTGTCTGGAAACACCATATATTTT	CASRDNLSGNTIYF
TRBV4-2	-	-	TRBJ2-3	TGTGCCAGCAGCCACTCCCTTGGGGCTACGTCTATATATACGCAGTATTTT	CASSHSLGATSIYTQYF
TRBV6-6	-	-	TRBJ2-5	TGTGCCAGCAGTTACACCCGGGGGGAGACCCAGTACTTC	CASSYTRGETQYF
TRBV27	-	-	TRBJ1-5	TGTGCCAGCAGTTCGGACACCCCTAATTATCAGCCCCAGCATTTT	CASSSDTPNYQPQHF
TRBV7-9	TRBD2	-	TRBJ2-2	TGTGCCAGCAGCCAACCGGGACTAGCTGCCGGGGAGCTGTTTTTT	CASSQPGLAAGELFF
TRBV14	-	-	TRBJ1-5	TGTGCCAGCAGCCAAGATAATATGAGGGCGGAACGACTCCAGCCCCAGCATTTT	CASSQDNMRAERLQPQHF
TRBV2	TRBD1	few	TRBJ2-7	TGTGCCAGCAGGCGAACCAGGGACAGCCACACCTACGAGCAGTACTTC	CASRRTRDSHTYEQYF
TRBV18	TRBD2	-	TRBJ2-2	TGTGCCAGCTCAAAACTAGCGGCCACCGGGGAGCTGTTTTTT	CASSKLAATGELFF
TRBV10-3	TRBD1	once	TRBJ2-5	TGTGCCATTTCCGGGACAGGGGTCTTCGAGACCCAGTACTTC	CAISGTGVFETQYF
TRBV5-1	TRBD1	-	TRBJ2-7	TGCGCCAGCAGAGGGACAGGGGGCTACGAGCAGTACTTC	CASRGTGGYEQYF
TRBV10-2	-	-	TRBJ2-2	TGCGCCAGCAAAAGAAGACTTGGGGAGGGGGAGCTGTTTTTT	CASKRRLGEGELFF
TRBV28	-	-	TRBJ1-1	TGTGCCAGCAGTCGAGGAGGGGTTGGCACTGAAGCTTTCTTT	CASSRGGVGTEAFF
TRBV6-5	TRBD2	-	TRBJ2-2	TGTGCCAGCACCCGACTAGCGGAGAACACCGGGGAGCTGTTTTTT	CASTRLAENTGELFF
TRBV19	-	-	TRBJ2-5	TGTGCCAGTAGTATATGGGGCTCCACCGCAGTGACCCAGTACTTC	CASSIWGSTAVTQYF
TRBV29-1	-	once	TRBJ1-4	TGCAGCGTCGTCACAGGGAGTAATGAAAAACTGTTTTTT	CSVVTGSNEKLFF
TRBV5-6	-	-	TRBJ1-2	TGTGCCAGCAGCCCACGGGGAGGGGGCTATGGCTACACCTTC	CASSPRGGGYGYTF
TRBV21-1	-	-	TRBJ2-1	TGTGCCAGCAGCCCCGCGGCCCCCTACAATGAGCAGTTCTTC	CASSPAAPYNEQFF
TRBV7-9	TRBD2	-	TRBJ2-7	TGTGCCAGCAGCTTAGAGAGCCCAGCGGGAGGAGGCGAGCAGTACTTC	CASSLESPAGGGEQYF
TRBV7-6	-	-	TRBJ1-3	TGTGCCAGCAGCTTGGGAGACTCTGGAAACACCATATATTTT	CASSLGDSGNTIYF
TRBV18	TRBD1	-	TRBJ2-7	TGTGCCAGCTCACAGGGGGCAGCCACCTACGAGCAGTACTTC	CASSQGAATYEQYF
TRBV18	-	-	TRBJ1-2	TGTGCCAGCTCACAAGGGACAAGCGCTAACTATGGCTACACCTTC	CASSQGTSANYGYTF
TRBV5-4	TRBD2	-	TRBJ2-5	TGTGCCAGCAGCCTGTGGTCTAGCGGGAGATCGGAGACCCAGTACTTC	CASSLWSSGRSETQYF
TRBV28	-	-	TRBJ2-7	TGTGCCAGCCGGGACACCCGTTTCTACGAGCAGTACTTC	CASRDTRFYEQYF
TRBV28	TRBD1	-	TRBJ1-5	TGTGCCAGCAGTGAAATTCGGACAGGCAACAATCAGCCCCAGCATTTT	CASSEIRTGNNQPQHF
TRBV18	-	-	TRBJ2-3	TGTGCCAGCTCACCATCCCTAGCTACAGATACGCAGTATTTT	CASSPSLATDTQYF
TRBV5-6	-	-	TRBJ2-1	TGTGCCAGCGGGACACTCTACAATGAGCAGTTCTTC	CASGTLYNEQFF
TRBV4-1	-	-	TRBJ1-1	TGCGCCAGCAGCCAAGATTTCGCCGGGAACACTGAAGCTTTCTTT	CASSQDFAGNTEAFF
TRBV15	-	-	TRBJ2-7	TGTGCCACCAGCCCGTCCAGGCCCGACGAGCAGTACTTC	CATSPSRPDEQYF
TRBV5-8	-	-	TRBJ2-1	TGTGCCAGCAGCTTGGATCTGTCGGGAACAACTGAGCAGTTCTTC	CASSLDLSGTTEQFF
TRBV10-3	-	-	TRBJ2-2	TGTGCCATCAGTGGACTAAACACCGGGGAGCTGTTTTTT	CAISGLNTGELFF
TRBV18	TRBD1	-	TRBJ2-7	TGTGCCAGCTCACCACCCCAAACAGGGGAAAGGTACGAGCAGTACTTC	CASSPPQTGERYEQYF
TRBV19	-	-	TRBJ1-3	TGTGCCAGTAGTTGGATCTGGAGCTCTGGAAACACCATATATTTT	CASSWIWSSGNTIYF